Below are 5 T cell receptor beta chains sequenced from a single sample in a study of T cell responses to AZD1222 COVID-19 vaccine. Data came from immunoSEQ multiplex PCR; TCRdb stores just in-frame clones and leaves some out. The sample contains 150,000 to 200,000 clones, 90% to 95% of which appear only once. The material was peripheral blood, obtained on day 0 of AZD1222 vaccination. The receptors were gathered from an adult in good health.

The rearrangement links TRBV28 to TRBJ1-1; tentatively, D is TRBD1 (6 bases). Germline lookup yields CDR1 MDHEN and CDR2 SYDVKM. Trimming stripped 7 bases from V and 0 bases from J, with 18 bases between. CDR3 length equals 16 residues. CDR3 sequence: CASTPGGADMNTEAFF. The CDR3 DNA reads as TGTGCCAGCACCCCCGGGGGGGCAGACATGAACACTGAAGCTTTCTTT.

This clone was seen just once. The chain links TRBV14 to TRBJ1-3; D unclear. CDR3 length equals 13 residues. Per the germline V gene, CDR1 is SGHDN and CDR2 is FVKESK. Trimming took off 3 bases at V and 4 bases at J, with 7 bases between the two ends. The CDR3 reads CASSQKIGNTIYF. In DNA, the CDR3 is TGTGCCAGCAGCCAGAAGATAGGAAACACCATATATTTT.

The chain recombines TRBV4-2 with TRBJ1-1, with TRBD1 identical over 9 bases. CDR3 size: 17 residues. With V trimmed by 1 base and J by 1 base, 7 bases remained unmatched. Germline loops: CDR1 LGHNA, CDR2 YNFKEQ. DNA for the CDR3: TGTGCCAGCAGCCAAGGATCGACAGGGGGTGCGAACACTGAAGCTTTCTTT. The encoded protein is CASSQGSTGGANTEAFF.

This rearrangement joins TRBV4-1 to TRBJ2-7; the D gene is possibly TRBD2 (6 bases). The V end lost 1 base, the J end lost 3 bases, and 10 bases lay between the germline ends. The CDR3 runs to 14 residues. Germline loops: CDR1 MGHRA, CDR2 YSYEKL. The CDR3 sequence is CASSQGGVDYEQYF. The CDR3 DNA sequence: TGCGCCAGCAGCCAAGGGGGGGTTGACTACGAGCAGTACTTC.

This clone occurred once. This chain joins TRBV5-4 and TRBJ2-1, with D hard to call. This CDR3 has 12 amino acids. Germline V gene sequence: CDR1 SGHNT, CDR2 YYREEE (reference sequence). V gave up 0 bases and J gave up 7 bases, with 5 bases separating them. CDR3 in DNA: TGTGCCAGCAGCTTGGGAGAGAATGAGCAGTTCTTC. Translation gives CASSLGENEQFF.